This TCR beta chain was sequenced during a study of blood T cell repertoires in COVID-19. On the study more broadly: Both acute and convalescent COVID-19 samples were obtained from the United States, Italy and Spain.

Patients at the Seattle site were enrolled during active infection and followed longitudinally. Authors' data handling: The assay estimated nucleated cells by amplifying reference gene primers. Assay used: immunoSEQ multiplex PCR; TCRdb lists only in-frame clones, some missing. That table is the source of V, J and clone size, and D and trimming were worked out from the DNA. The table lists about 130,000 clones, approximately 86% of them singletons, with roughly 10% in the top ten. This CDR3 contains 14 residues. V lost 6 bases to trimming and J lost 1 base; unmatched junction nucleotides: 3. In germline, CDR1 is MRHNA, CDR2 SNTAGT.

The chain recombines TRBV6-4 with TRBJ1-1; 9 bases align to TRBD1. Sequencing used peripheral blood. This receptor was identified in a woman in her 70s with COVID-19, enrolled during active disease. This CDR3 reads CASREDRGNTEAFF. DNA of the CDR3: TGTGCCAGCAGAGAGGACAGGGGGAACACTGAAGCTTTCTTT.